The entry below gives a single T cell receptor (beta chain) sequence along with its context. No antigen is known for it. At one end, the junction sequence differs from germline, possibly due to a read error. Whole-study results and caveats: Tumor-infiltrating Treg TCR alpha and beta sequences overlapped most with tumor naive CD4+ T cells, then blood naive.

This CDR3 has 16 amino acids. CDR1 is SEHNR, CDR2 FQNEAQ, per germline (reference sequence). Semi-nested PCR with Nested Universal Primer A followed constant-region reverse priming of full-length variable regions. TCRdb processed the 5' RACE reads anew with MiXCR; each CDR3 protein has one entry. The repertoire holds some 32,000 distinct CDR3 sequences, with roughly a quarter as singletons. The chain links TRBV7-9 to TRBJ2-7; 14 nucleotides align to TRBD2. The sequence was obtained from a female donor with breast cancer. The sequencing input was memory CD4+ T cells sorted from blood. Described subset: memory CD4+ T cells, CD4+CD45RO+CD25-. The CDR3: CAGSFLGTSGRYEQYF. For the CDR3, the DNA is TGTGCCGGCAGCTTCCTCGGGACTAGCGGGAGATACGAGCAGTACTTC.